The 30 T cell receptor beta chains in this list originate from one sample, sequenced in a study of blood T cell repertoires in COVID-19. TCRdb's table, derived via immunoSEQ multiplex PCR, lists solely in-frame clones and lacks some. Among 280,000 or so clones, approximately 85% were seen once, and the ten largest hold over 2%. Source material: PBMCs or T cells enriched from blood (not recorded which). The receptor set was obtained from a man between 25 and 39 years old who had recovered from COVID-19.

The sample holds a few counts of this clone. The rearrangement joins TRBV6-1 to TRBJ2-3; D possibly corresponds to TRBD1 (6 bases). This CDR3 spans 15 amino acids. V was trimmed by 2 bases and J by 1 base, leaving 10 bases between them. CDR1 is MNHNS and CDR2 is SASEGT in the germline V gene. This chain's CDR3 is CASSESAGGTDTQYF. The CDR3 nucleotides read TGTGCCAGCAGTGAATCGGCAGGGGGCACAGATACGCAGTATTTT.

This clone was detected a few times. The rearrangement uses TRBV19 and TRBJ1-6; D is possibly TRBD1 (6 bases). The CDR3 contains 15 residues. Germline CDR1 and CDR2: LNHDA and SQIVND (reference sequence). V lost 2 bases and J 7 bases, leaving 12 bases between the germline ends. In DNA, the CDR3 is TGTGCCAGTAGTATAACAGGGCTTAGAAATTCACCCCTCCACTTT. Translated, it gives CASSITGLRNSPLHF.

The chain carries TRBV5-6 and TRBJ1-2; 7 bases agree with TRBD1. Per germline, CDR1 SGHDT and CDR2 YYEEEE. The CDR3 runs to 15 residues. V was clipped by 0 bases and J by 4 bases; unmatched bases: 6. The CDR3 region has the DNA TGTGCCAGCAGCTTGGAGCCGGGACAGATCTATGGCTACACCTTC. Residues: CASSLEPGQIYGYTF.

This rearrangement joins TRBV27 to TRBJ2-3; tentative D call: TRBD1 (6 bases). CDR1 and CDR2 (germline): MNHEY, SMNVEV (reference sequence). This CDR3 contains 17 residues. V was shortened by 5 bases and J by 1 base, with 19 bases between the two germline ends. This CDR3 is CASSPGKQGWGTDTQYF. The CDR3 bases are TGTGCCAGCAGTCCCGGAAAACAGGGATGGGGCACAGATACGCAGTATTTT.

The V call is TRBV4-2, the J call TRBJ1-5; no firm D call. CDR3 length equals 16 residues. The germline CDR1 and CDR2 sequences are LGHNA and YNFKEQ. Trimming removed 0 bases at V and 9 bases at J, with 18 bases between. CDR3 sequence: CASSQDGGGWNGPQHF. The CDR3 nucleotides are TGTGCCAGCAGCCAAGATGGTGGCGGGTGGAATGGGCCCCAGCATTTT.

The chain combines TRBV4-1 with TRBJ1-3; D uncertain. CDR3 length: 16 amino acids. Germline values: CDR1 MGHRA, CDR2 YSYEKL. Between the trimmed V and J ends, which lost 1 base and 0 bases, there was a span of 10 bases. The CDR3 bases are TGCGCCAGCAGCCAAGTAGGCGGTTCCTCTGGAAACACCATATATTTT. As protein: CASSQVGGSSGNTIYF.

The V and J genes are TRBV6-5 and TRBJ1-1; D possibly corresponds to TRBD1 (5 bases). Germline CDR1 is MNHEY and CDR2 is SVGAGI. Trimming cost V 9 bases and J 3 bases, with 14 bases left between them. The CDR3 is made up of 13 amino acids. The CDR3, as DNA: TGTGCCAGTGGCTCTTGGGGCGACACTGAAGCTTTCTTT. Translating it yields CASGSWGDTEAFF.

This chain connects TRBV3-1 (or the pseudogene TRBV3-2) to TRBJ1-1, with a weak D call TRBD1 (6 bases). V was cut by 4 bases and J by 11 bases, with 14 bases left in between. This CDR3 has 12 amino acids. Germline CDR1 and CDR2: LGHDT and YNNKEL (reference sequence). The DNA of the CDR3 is TGTGCCAGCAGCCCGGGACCCCAGGGGGCTTTCTTT. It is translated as CASSPGPQGAFF.

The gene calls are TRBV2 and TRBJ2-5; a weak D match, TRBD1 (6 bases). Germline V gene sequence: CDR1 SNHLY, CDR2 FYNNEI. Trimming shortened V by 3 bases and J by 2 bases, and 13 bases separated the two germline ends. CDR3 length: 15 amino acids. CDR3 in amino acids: CASSDAGAPQETQYF. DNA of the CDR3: TGTGCCAGCAGTGACGCAGGGGCTCCTCAAGAGACCCAGTACTTC.

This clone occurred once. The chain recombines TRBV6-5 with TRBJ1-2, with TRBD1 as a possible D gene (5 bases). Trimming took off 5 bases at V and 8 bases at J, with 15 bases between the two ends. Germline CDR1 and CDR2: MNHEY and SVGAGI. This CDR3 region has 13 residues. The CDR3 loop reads CASSPPGGYGYTF. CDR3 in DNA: TGTGCCAGCAGTCCCCCCGGGGGGTACGGCTACACCTTC.

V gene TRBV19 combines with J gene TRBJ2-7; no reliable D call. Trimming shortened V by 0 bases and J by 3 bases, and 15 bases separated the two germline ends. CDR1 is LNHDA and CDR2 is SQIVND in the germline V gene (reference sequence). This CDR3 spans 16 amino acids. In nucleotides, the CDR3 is TGTGCCAGTAGTATAGATTCTGCGGTTCCCTACTACGAGCAGTACTTC. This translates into CASSIDSAVPYYEQYF.

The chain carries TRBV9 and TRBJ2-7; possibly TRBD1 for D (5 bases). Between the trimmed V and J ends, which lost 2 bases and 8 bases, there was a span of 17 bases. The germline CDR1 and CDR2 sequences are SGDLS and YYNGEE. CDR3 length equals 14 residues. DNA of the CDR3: TGTGCCAGCAGCGTCTTCCTGGCAGGGTCGAAGCAGTACTTC. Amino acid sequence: CASSVFLAGSKQYF.

CDR3 region: CASSPGVPGKLFF. The CDR3 DNA sequence: TGTGCCAGCAGCCCAGGGGTGCCAGGAAAACTGTTTTTT. The V and J genes are TRBV7-9 and TRBJ1-4; weak D call: TRBD1 (6 bases). Germline values: CDR1 SEHNR, CDR2 FQNEAQ (reference sequence). The V end was cut by 5 bases, the J end by 10 bases, with 14 bases between. The CDR3 covers 13 residues.

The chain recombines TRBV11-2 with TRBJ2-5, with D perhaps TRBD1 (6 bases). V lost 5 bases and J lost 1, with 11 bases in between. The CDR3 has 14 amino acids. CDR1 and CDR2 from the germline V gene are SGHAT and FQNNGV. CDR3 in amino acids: CASSKTGVQETQYF. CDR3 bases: TGTGCCAGCAGCAAGACAGGCGTCCAAGAGACCCAGTACTTC.

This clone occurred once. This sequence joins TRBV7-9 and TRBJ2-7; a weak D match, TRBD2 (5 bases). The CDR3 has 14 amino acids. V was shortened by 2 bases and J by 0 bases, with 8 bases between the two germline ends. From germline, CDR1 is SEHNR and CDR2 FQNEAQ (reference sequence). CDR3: CASSLSGSSYEQYF. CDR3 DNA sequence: TGTGCCAGCAGCTTATCGGGGAGCTCCTACGAGCAGTACTTC.

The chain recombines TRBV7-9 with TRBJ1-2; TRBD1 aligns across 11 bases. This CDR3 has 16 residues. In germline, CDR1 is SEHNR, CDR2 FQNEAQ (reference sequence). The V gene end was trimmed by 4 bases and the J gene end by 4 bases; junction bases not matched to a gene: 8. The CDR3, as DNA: TGTGCCAGCAGCTGGGGGACAGGGGGTTTGATCTATGGCTACACCTTC. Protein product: CASSWGTGGLIYGYTF.

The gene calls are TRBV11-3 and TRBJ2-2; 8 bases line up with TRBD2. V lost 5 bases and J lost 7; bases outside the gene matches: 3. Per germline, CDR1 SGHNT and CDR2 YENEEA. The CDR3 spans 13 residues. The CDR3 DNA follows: TGTGCCAGCAGCCCGGGAGGGGACGGGGAGCTGTTTTTT. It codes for CASSPGGDGELFF.

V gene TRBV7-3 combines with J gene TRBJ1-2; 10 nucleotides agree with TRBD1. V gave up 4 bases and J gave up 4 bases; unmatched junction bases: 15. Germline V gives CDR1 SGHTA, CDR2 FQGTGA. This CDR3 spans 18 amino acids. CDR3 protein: CASSSQDNRDRGIYGYTF. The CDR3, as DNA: TGTGCCAGCAGCTCCCAAGATAACCGGGACAGGGGTATCTATGGCTACACCTTC.

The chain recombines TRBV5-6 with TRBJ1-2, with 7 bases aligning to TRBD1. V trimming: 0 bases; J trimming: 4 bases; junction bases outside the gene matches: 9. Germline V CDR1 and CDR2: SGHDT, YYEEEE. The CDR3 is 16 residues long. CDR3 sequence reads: CASSLGVKQGFYGYTF. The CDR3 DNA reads TGTGCCAGCAGCTTGGGGGTAAAACAGGGGTTCTATGGCTACACCTTC.

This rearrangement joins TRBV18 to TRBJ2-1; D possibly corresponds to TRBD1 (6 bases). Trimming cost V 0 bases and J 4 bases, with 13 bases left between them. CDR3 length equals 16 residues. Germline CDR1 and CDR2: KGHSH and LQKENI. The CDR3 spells CASSPPLTGRYNEQFF. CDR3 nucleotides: TGTGCCAGCTCACCACCTCTGACAGGACGGTACAATGAGCAGTTCTTC.

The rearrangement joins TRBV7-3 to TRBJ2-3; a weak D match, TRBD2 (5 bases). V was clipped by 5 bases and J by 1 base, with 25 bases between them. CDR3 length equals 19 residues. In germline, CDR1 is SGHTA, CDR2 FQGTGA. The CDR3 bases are TGTGCCAGCAGCCCGGAGGCGAAGACACCTCGACGGCGCACAGATACGCAGTATTTT. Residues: CASSPEAKTPRRRTDTQYF.

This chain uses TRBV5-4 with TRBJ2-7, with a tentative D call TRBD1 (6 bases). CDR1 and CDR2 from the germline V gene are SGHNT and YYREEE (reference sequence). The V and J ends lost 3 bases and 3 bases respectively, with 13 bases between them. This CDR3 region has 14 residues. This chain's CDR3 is CASSSQTGSYEQYF. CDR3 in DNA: TGTGCCAGCAGCTCCCAAACAGGGAGCTACGAGCAGTACTTC.

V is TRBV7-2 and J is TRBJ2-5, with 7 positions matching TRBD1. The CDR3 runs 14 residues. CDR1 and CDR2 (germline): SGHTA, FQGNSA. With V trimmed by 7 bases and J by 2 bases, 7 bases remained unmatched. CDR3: CASTYGTAQETQYF. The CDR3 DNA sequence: TGTGCCAGCACCTACGGGACAGCTCAAGAGACCCAGTACTTC.

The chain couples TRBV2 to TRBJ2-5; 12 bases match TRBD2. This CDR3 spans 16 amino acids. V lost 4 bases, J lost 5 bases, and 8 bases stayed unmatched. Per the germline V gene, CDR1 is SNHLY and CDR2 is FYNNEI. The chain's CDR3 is CASSGLAGGPTETQYF. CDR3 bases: TGTGCCAGCAGTGGGCTAGCGGGGGGGCCGACGGAGACCCAGTACTTC. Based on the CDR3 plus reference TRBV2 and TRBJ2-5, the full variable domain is EPEVTQTPSHQVTQMGQEVILRCVPISNHLYFYWYRQILGQKVEFLVSFYNNEISEKSEIFDDQFSVERPDGSNFTLKIRSTKLEDSAMYFCASSGLAGGPTETQYFGPGTRLLVL.

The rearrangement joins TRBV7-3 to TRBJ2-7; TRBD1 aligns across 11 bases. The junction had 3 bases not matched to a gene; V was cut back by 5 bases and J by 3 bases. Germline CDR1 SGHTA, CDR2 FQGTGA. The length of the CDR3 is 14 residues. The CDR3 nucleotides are TGTGCCAGCAGCCGGACAGGGGGCTTCTACGAGCAGTACTTC. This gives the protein CASSRTGGFYEQYF.

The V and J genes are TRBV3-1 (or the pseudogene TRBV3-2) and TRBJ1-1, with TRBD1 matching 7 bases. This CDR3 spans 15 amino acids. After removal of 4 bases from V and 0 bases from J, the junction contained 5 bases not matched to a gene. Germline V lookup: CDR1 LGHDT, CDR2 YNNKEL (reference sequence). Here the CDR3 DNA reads TGTGCCAGCAGCCGGGACAGTTTCATGAACACTGAAGCTTTCTTT. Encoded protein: CASSRDSFMNTEAFF.

In DNA form, the CDR3 reads TGTGCCAGCAGTACCGGGACAGGGCTTGGGGATACGCAGTATTTT. This encodes CASSTGTGLGDTQYF. V and J are TRBV6-6 and TRBJ2-3; TRBD1 agrees at 9 bases. This CDR3 is 15 amino acids long. In germline, CDR1 is MNHNY, CDR2 SVGAGI (reference sequence). Trimming cost V 5 bases and J 6 bases; bases outside gene matches: 9.

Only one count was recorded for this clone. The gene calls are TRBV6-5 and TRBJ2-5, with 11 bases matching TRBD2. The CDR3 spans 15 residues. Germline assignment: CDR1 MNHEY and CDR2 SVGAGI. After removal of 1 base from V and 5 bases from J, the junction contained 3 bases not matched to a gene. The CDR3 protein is CASSYWVAGGETQYF. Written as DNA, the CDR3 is TGTGCCAGCAGTTACTGGGTAGCGGGGGGGGAGACCCAGTACTTC.

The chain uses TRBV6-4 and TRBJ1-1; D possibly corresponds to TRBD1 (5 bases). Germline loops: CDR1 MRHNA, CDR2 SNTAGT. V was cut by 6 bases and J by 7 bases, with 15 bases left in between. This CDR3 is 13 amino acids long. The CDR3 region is CASRARVYGEAFF. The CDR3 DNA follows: TGTGCCAGCAGAGCCAGGGTTTATGGTGAAGCTTTCTTT.

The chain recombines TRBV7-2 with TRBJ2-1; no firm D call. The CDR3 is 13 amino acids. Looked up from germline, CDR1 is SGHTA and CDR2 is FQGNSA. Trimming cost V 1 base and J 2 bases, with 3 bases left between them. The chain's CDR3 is CASSLGPYNEQFF. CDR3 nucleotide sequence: TGTGCCAGCAGCTTAGGGCCCTACAATGAGCAGTTCTTC.